These 18 T cell receptor beta chains originate from one sample sequenced in a study of chronic HIV infection and antiretroviral therapy. TCRdb re-analysed the 5' RACE reads in MiXCR, keeping a single row per CDR3 protein. The table lists 40,000 or so distinct CDR3 sequences, about 8.9% of them singletons, with around 3% in the top ten. The sample taken for sequencing was peripheral blood. These receptors were collected from an adult who had HIV and had not received antiretroviral therapy, or was an uninfected healthy control (not recorded which).

This clonotype was seen more than once but under ten times. The chain links TRBV6-5 to TRBJ2-1, with TRBD1 matching 12 bases. Per the germline V gene, CDR1 is MNHEY and CDR2 is SVGAGI. This CDR3 comprises 15 residues. Germline trimming cut 7 bases from V and 6 bases from J; bases unmatched to any gene: 7. The CDR3 is CASNPGQGAINEQFF. The CDR3 DNA is TGTGCCAGCAACCCGGGACAGGGGGCGATCAATGAGCAGTTCTTC.

About this clonotype: A much larger clonotype is one base distant, so this may be a read error. The chain recombines TRBV28 with TRBJ2-3; D unclear. Germline CDR1 is MDHEN and CDR2 is SYDVKM. The CDR3 is 11 residues long. Trimming removed 3 bases at V and 4 bases at J, with 2 bases between. CDR3 protein: CASSFADTQYF. In DNA form, the CDR3 reads TGTGCCAGCAGTTTTGCAGATACGCAGTATTTT.

This clonotype was observed at least ten times. The chain has TRBV24-1 and TRBJ2-4; the match to TRBD1 covers 10 bases. The CDR3 is made up of 15 amino acids. With V trimmed by 3 bases and J by 8 bases, 6 bases remained unmatched. Per germline, CDR1 KGHDR and CDR2 SFDVKD. The CDR3 is CATSDPRTGGDIQYF. The CDR3 DNA reads TGTGCCACCAGTGATCCCAGGACAGGGGGTGACATTCAGTACTTC.

This clonotype was seen only a few times. The V call is TRBV15, the J call TRBJ1-2; D gene uncertain. From germline, CDR1 is LNHNV and CDR2 YYDKDF (reference sequence). V dropped 0 bases and J dropped 7 bases, with 15 bases sitting between them. The CDR3 has 15 amino acids. The CDR3 region has the DNA TGTGCCACCAGCAGAGATTATAGTAGGAGTCGTGGCTACACCTTC. Translation gives CATSRDYSRSRGYTF.

The CDR3: CASSYRGERPQHF. The CDR3 region has the DNA TGTGCCAGCAGCTACAGGGGTGAGCGGCCCCAGCATTTT. The V gene is TRBV7-2, the J gene TRBJ1-5, with TRBD1 identical over 7 bases. This CDR3 is 13 amino acids long. The germline V gene has CDR1 SGHTA and CDR2 FQGNSA. The V gene end was trimmed by 4 bases and the J gene end by 9 bases; junction bases not matched to a gene: 6.

This clonotype was observed a handful of times. The gene calls are TRBV3-1 and TRBJ1-5; no clear D gene. Per germline, CDR1 LGHDT and CDR2 YNNKEL (reference sequence). The CDR3 has 12 residues. V was clipped by 8 bases and J by 3 bases, with 8 bases between them. The CDR3 region is CASGRLNQPQHF. CDR3 DNA sequence: TGTGCCAGCGGGCGGCTCAATCAGCCCCAGCATTTT. Full variable domain (remainder filled in from reference TRBV3-1 and TRBJ1-5): DTAVSQTPKYLVTQMGNDKSIKCEQNLGHDTMYWYKQDSKKFLKIMFSYNNKELIINETVPNRFSPKSPDKAHLNLHINSLELGDSAVYFCASGRLNQPQHFGDGTRLSIL.

In this sample, this clonotype turned up many times. The chain uses TRBV29-1 and TRBJ2-1, with 9 bases aligning to TRBD2. The germline V gene encodes CDR1 SQVTM and CDR2 ANQGSEA. There are 15 residues in the CDR3. J was trimmed by 3 bases and V by 1 base; bases with no gene match: 4. This CDR3 is CSVEGAREGYNEQFF. In nucleotides, the CDR3 is TGCAGCGTTGAAGGGGCGCGGGAGGGCTACAATGAGCAGTTCTTC.

The table lists this clonotype with many counts. This chain uses TRBV4-2 with TRBJ2-7, with 9 bases lining up with TRBD2. CDR3 length: 13 residues. V lost 3 bases and J lost 3; bases outside the gene matches: 0. Germline V CDR1 and CDR2: LGHNA, YNFKEQ. The CDR3 sequence is CASSHSGSYEQYF. In nucleotides, the CDR3 is TGTGCCAGCAGCCATAGCGGGAGCTACGAGCAGTACTTC.

The rearrangement joins TRBV29-1 to TRBJ1-1; D unresolved. The V and J ends lost 1 base and 10 bases respectively, with 16 bases between them. The germline gives CDR1 SQVTM, CDR2 ANQGSEA. CDR3 length equals 13 residues. CDR3 in DNA: TGCAGCGTTGAAGGTCCAGGCGGTTCTCGAGCTTTCTTT. It yields the protein CSVEGPGGSRAFF. The complete variable domain, with remaining parts taken from reference TRBV29-1 and TRBJ1-1, reads SAVISQKPSRDICQRGTSLTIQCQVDSQVTMMFWYRQQPGQSLTLIATANQGSEATYESGFVIDKFPISRPNLTFSTLTVSNMSPEDSSIYLCSVEGPGGSRAFFGQGTRLTVV.

The chain couples TRBV28 to TRBJ1-1; D unresolved. Trimming cost V 8 bases and J 12 bases, with 16 bases left between them. Germline V gene lookup returns CDR1 MDHEN and CDR2 SYDVKM. This CDR3 has 11 amino acids. This CDR3 is CASVRASLTFF. The CDR3 DNA reads as TGTGCCAGCGTGCGGGCAAGCCTGACTTTCTTT.

Many counts were recorded for this clonotype. The V and J genes are TRBV7-2 and TRBJ2-3; 7 nucleotides agree with TRBD2. V shed 4 bases and J 5 bases; nucleotides not matched to a gene: 9. Germline CDR1 SGHTA, CDR2 FQGNSA. CDR3 size: 15 residues. CDR3 bases: TGTGCCAGCAGCTCCACTAGCGCCCTACGAGATACGCAGTATTTT. Translating it yields CASSSTSALRDTQYF.

Regarding this clonotype: A much larger clone differs from this one at a single base, so this may be a read error. This chain connects TRBV7-2 to TRBJ1-3; a possible D gene is TRBD1 (5 bases). Per germline, CDR1 SGHTA and CDR2 FQGNSA. The CDR3 runs 15 residues. CDR3 sequence reads: CASSADSNSGNTVYF. Here the CDR3 DNA reads TGTGCCAGCAGCGCTGACAGCAACTCTGGAAACACCGTATATTTT.

This clonotype has a handful of counts. The rearrangement links TRBV2 to TRBJ2-3; D not resolved. The CDR3 runs 14 residues. V was clipped by 4 bases and J by 2 bases, with 10 bases between them. The germline gives CDR1 SNHLY, CDR2 FYNNEI. The CDR3, as DNA: TGTGCCAGCAGTGGTAGGCAGTTCACAGATACGCAGTATTTT. Protein product: CASSGRQFTDTQYF.

V is TRBV29-1 and J is TRBJ2-1; 9 bases line up with TRBD1. The CDR3 length is 15 residues. Trimming cost V 7 bases and J 7 bases; bases outside gene matches: 14. Germline values: CDR1 SQVTM, CDR2 ANQGSEA. CDR3 sequence: CSAPNPDRGTNEQFF. CDR3 bases: TGCAGCGCCCCAAACCCTGACAGGGGGACGAATGAGCAGTTCTTC.

This clonotype was counted many times. The chain joins TRBV12-5 to TRBJ1-1; D gene ambiguous. V lost 7 bases, J lost 5 bases, and 11 bases lay in between. The germline V gene has CDR1 LGHNT and CDR2 FRNRAP. The CDR3 loop spans 12 amino acids. CDR3 loop: CASDEKVTEAFF. The CDR3 bases are TGTGCTAGTGATGAAAAGGTGACTGAAGCTTTCTTT.

A note on this clonotype: This may be a read error, as it is one base from a much larger clone. The chain combines TRBV9 with TRBJ2-6, with D possibly TRBD1 on 5 matching bases. Looked up from germline, CDR1 is SGDLS and CDR2 is YYNGEE. There are 18 residues in the CDR3. The CDR3 DNA sequence: TGTGCCAGCAGCCCTCCGGCAGCAACCTCCTCTGGGGCCAACGTCCTGAATTTC. The encoded protein is CASSPPAATSSGANVLNF.

This clonotype was observed a few times. This sequence joins TRBV5-1 and TRBJ2-7, with 7 bases identical to TRBD1. The CDR3 has 13 residues. V lost 5 bases, J lost 4 bases, and 6 bases stayed unmatched. The germline V gene encodes CDR1 SGHRS and CDR2 YFSETQ. This chain's CDR3 is CASSRDSDYEQYF. The CDR3 nucleotides are TGCGCCAGCAGTCGGGACAGTGATTACGAGCAGTACTTC.

The V gene is TRBV29-1, the J gene TRBJ1-2; D gene uncertain. Germline V gene data show CDR1 as SQVTM and CDR2 as ANQGSEA. This CDR3 region has 13 residues. Trimming pared 3 bases from V and 4 bases from J, leaving 12 bases between. The CDR3 region has the DNA TGCAGCGTTGAGGAAAAGGATGGCTATGGCTACACCTTC. It translates to CSVEEKDGYGYTF.